This TCR beta chain comes out of a study of Ad26.COV2.S vaccination and SARS-CoV-2 variants. Across the study: A participant enrolled in the COV1001 Ad26.COV2.S trial arm provided the sample. Donor got 5x10^10 or 1x10^11 viral particles of Ad26.COV2.S. Points from the study as a whole: Post-vaccination breadth of spike-specific CD8+ and CD4+ T cell responses was reportedly substantial.

Germline values: CDR1 KGHDR, CDR2 SFDVKD. The CDR3 is 15 residues long. V shed 0 bases and J 8 bases; nucleotides not matched to a gene: 3. The treatment: some 20 received Ad26.COV2.S at low or high dose, single or two shots; several received placebo; per-sample allocation not given. All samples were drawn on day 63, counting from the first vaccine or placebo injection. Its platform was an Ad26 vector, and its expressed antigen was Wuhan-strain SARS-CoV-2 spike. This table comes from immunoSEQ multiplex PCR, and its TCRdb copy is limited to in-frame clones, with some not included. The repertoire has some 410,000 clones, around 92% of them found once; the top ten carry approximately 1.7%. On this clone itself: Its antigen is unidentified.

The gene calls are TRBV24-1 and TRBJ2-7; 13 bases agree with TRBD2. Sequenced material: peripheral blood, taken in a trial of Ad26.COV2.S vaccine versus placebo. The sequence was collected from a person between 18 and 65 years old who received the Ad26.COV2.S COVID-19 vaccine or a placebo. CDR3 in DNA: TGTGCCACCAGTGATTTGCCACTAGCGGGGGGGAAGCAGTACTTC. It specifies CATSDLPLAGGKQYF.